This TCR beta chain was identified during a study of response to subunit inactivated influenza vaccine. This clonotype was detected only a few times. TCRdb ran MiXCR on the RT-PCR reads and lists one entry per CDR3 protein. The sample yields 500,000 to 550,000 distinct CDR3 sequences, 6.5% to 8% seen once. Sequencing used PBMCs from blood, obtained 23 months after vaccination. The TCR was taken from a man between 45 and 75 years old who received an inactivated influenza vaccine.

Here the CDR3 DNA reads TGTGCCAGCAGCTCCGTAGCGGGAGTTTTATGGGAGCAGTACTTC. Protein: CASSSVAGVLWEQYF. This rearrangement joins TRBV7-9 to TRBJ2-7; 9 nucleotides line up with TRBD2. CDR1 and CDR2 (germline): SEHNR, FQNEAQ (reference sequence). V lost 4 bases to trimming and J lost 7 bases; unmatched junction nucleotides: 11. The CDR3 spans 15 residues.